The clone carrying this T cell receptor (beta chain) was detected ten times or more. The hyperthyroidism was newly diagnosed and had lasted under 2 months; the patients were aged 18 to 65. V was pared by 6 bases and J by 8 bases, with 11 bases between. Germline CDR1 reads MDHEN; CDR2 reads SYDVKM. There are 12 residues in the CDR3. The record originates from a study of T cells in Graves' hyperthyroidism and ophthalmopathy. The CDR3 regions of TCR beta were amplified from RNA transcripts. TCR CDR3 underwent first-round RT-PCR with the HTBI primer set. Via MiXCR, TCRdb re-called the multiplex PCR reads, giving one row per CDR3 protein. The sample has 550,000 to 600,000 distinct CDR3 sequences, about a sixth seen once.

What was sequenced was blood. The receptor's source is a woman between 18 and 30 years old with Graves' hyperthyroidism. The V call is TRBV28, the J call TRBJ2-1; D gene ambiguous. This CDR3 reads CASSTDSYEQFF. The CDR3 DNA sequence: TGTGCCAGCAGCACGGATTCGTATGAGCAGTTCTTC.